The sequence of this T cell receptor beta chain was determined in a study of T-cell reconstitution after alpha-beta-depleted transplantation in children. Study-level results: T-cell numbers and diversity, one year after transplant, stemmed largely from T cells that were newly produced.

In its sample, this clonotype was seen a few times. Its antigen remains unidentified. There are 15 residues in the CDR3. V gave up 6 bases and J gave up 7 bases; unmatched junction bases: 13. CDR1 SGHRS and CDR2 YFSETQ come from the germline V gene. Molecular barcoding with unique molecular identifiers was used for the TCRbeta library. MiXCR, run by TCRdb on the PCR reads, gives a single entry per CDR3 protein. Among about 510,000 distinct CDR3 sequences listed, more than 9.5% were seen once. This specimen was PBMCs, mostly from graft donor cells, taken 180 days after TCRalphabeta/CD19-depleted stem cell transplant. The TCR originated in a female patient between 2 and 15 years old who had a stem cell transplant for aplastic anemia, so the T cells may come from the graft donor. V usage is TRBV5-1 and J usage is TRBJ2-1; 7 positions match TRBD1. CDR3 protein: CASNLLQGMGNEQFF. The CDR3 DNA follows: TGCGCCAGCAATCTTTTACAGGGGATGGGGAATGAGCAGTTCTTC. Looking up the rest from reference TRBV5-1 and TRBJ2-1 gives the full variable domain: KAGVTQTPRYLIKTRGQQVTLSCSPISGHRSVSWYQQTPGQGLQFLFEYFSETQRNKGNFPGRFSGRQFSNSRSEMNVSTLELGDSALYLCASNLLQGMGNEQFFGPGTRLTVL.